This T cell receptor beta chain was sequenced in a study of blood T cell repertoires in COVID-19. Study in general: Sources were T cells, B-cell-depleted T cells, or PBMCs; the material itself was cDNA or gDNA.

Germline CDR1 reads LNHDA; CDR2 reads SQIVND (reference sequence). CDR3 length equals 14 residues. After removal of 9 bases from V and 2 bases from J, the junction contained 10 bases not matched to a gene. Original processing methods: By means of reference gene primer amplification, nucleated cell counts were estimated. Assay used: immunoSEQ multiplex PCR; TCRdb lists only in-frame clones, some missing. From that table come the V and J calls and clone size; the DNA was used to work out D and trimming. Among about 76,000 clones listed, around 90% were seen once. This chain uses TRBV19 with TRBJ2-7, with 7 bases matching TRBD1. The sample comprised peripheral blood. This TCR came from a woman of 80 years or more with active or convalescent COVID-19. This CDR3 reads CASARTGEPYEQYF. CDR3 in DNA: TGTGCCAGCGCTAGGACAGGCGAGCCCTACGAGCAGTACTTC.